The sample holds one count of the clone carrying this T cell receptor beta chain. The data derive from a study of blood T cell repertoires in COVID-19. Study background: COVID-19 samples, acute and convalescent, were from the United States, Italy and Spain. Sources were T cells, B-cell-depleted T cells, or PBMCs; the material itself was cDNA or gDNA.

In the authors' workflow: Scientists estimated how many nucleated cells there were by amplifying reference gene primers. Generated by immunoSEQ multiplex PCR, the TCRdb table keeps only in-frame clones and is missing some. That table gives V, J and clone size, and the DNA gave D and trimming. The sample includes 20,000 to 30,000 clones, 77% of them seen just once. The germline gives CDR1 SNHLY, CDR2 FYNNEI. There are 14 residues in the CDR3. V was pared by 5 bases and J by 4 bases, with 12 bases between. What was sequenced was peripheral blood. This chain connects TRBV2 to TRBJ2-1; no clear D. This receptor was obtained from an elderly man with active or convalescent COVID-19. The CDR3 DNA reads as TGTGCCAGCAGTCGCGGCGGAACGTACAATGAGCAGTTCTTC. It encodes CASSRGGTYNEQFF.